A single sample is the source of the 6 T cell receptor beta chains below, sequenced in a study of identical twins. TCRdb called the 5' RACE reads again in MiXCR, with one record for every CDR3 protein. The sample holds around 530,000 distinct CDR3 sequences, approximately 16% seen once. The same sample was also used in a study of yellow fever vaccine responses in identical twins.

Material: CD4+ T cells sorted from blood. The receptors were sampled from a woman between 18 and 29 years old in good health.

The V and J genes are TRBV4-2 and TRBJ2-2; possibly TRBD2 for D (6 bases). Germline V lookup: CDR1 LGHNA, CDR2 YNFKEQ. V lost 5 bases and J 0 bases, leaving 16 bases between the germline ends. The CDR3 has 17 residues. The CDR3 DNA follows: TGTGCCAGCAGCTCCCCGGGTGCGGGAACGAACACCGGGGAGCTGTTTTTT. Encoded protein: CASSSPGAGTNTGELFF.

This clonotype was recorded a few times. The chain is built from TRBV12-3 or TRBV12-4 and TRBJ1-4; 8 bases are a match to TRBD1. The CDR3 consists of 12 residues. Losses at the gene ends were 6 bases for V and 11 bases for J; bases not matched to a gene: 5. The CDR3 here is CASRRTGGKLFF. In DNA form, the CDR3 reads TGTGCCAGCAGGCGAACAGGGGGTAAACTGTTTTTT.

Many counts were recorded for this clonotype. The chain couples TRBV5-1 to TRBJ1-3, with D unresolved. V lost 0 bases and J 2 bases, leaving 6 bases between the germline ends. Germline CDR1 and CDR2: SGHRS and YFSETQ. The CDR3 contains 14 residues. CDR3 residues: CASSLELPGNTIYF. The CDR3 DNA follows: TGCGCCAGCAGCTTGGAACTCCCTGGAAACACCATATATTTT.

This clonotype was counted only a few times. CDR3 in amino acids: CASKLWDNTDTQYF. In DNA, the CDR3 is TGTGCCAGCAAACTTTGGGACAACACAGATACGCAGTATTTT. The genes are TRBV7-9 and TRBJ2-3; D possibly corresponds to TRBD1 (6 bases). The V gene lost 7 bases and the J gene lost 2 bases, with 13 bases spanning the gap. The CDR3 contains 14 residues. The germline gives CDR1 SEHNR, CDR2 FQNEAQ (reference sequence).

The CDR3 DNA follows: TGTGCCATCCGCGACTCGGGAGGGGAGACCCAGTACTTC. This sequence encodes CAIRDSGGETQYF. This chain links TRBV28 with TRBJ2-5, with TRBD2 identical over 8 bases. Germline CDR1 and CDR2: MDHEN and SYDVKM. The V gene end was trimmed by 10 bases and the J gene end by 5 bases; junction bases not matched to a gene: 9. The CDR3 extends over 13 amino acids.

The V and J genes are TRBV3-1 and TRBJ1-5, with 9 bases lining up with TRBD1. The trim removed 5 bases at V and 4 bases at J, leaving 6 bases unmatched. This CDR3 region has 15 residues. Germline V gene sequence: CDR1 LGHDT, CDR2 YNNKEL (reference sequence). The CDR3 coding sequence is TGTGCCAGCAGCGACGGGACAGGGCTGAATCAGCCCCAGCATTTT. It codes for CASSDGTGLNQPQHF. Variable domain in full (rest from reference TRBV3-1 and TRBJ1-5): DTAVSQTPKYLVTQMGNDKSIKCEQNLGHDTMYWYKQDSKKFLKIMFSYNNKELIINETVPNRFSPKSPDKAHLNLHINSLELGDSAVYFCASSDGTGLNQPQHFGDGTRLSIL.